What follows are 30 T cell receptor beta chains derived from one specimen sequenced in a study of OX40 agonist ivuxolimab in advanced cancers. Repertoires were generated with immunoSEQ multiplex PCR, while TCRdb's copy carries only in-frame clones and drops some. This sample has around 99,000 clones, with around 90% found just once. This sample comprised CD4+ or CD8+ T cells sorted from blood, obtained in a trial of the OX40 agonist ivuxolimab. Every receptor here comes from an adult with an advanced solid tumor such as melanoma, head and neck, liver or kidney cancer.

Comments on this clone: One end of the junction is discordant with germline, which a read error may explain. The CDR3 is CASNIRGGADTQYF. The CDR3 DNA reads TGTGCCAGTAATATAAGAGGGGGGGCAGATACGCAGTATTTT. The chain employs TRBV19 and TRBJ2-3; TRBD2 might be the D (7 bases). CDR1 and CDR2 (germline): LNHDA, SQIVND (reference sequence). The CDR3 extends over 14 amino acids.

The CDR3 nucleotides are TGTGCCAGCAGGGATGTCTATGGCTACACCTTC. It encodes CASRDVYGYTF. The chain uses TRBV6-5 and TRBJ1-2; D is undetermined. Germline-derived CDR1 and CDR2 are MNHEY and SVGAGI. This CDR3 comprises 11 residues. The V and J ends lost 6 bases and 4 bases respectively, with 6 bases between them.

This clone was observed once. The chain employs TRBV29-1 and TRBJ2-7, with 8 bases matching TRBD1. V was pared by 4 bases and J by 7 bases, with 6 bases of the junction left unmatched. This CDR3 has 12 residues. Germline V gene sequence: CDR1 SQVTM, CDR2 ANQGSEA. This CDR3 reads CSVGRQGWEQYF. For the CDR3, the DNA is TGCAGCGTTGGACGACAGGGGTGGGAGCAGTACTTC.

This sequence joins TRBV19 and TRBJ2-7; no reliable D call. Germline lookup yields CDR1 LNHDA and CDR2 SQIVND (reference sequence). Trimming shortened V by 5 bases and J by 9 bases, and 20 bases separated the two germline ends. The CDR3 is 14 residues long. CDR3 in amino acids: CASSLSGPPVGQYF. CDR3 nucleotide sequence: TGTGCCAGTAGTTTATCCGGGCCCCCGGTGGGGCAGTACTTC.

On this clone: Additional DNA sequences in this sample encode the identical CDR3. CDR3 DNA sequence: TGCGCCAGCAGCTTGGCCGTTAGCACAGATACGCAGTATTTT. This codes for CASSLAVSTDTQYF. The chain links TRBV5-1 to TRBJ2-3, with D unclear. V was pared by 0 bases and J by 0 bases, with 5 bases between. CDR1 and CDR2 (germline): SGHRS, YFSETQ. CDR3 length: 14 amino acids.

The rearrangement links TRBV28 to TRBJ2-1; TRBD2 matches 7 bases. J gave up 0 bases and V 5 bases, and 1 base lay outside the gene matches. The CDR3 loop spans 14 amino acids. In germline, CDR1 is MDHEN, CDR2 SYDVKM. CDR3 loop: CASSLAVSYNEQFF. CDR3 nucleotide sequence: TGTGCCAGCAGTCTAGCGGTCTCCTACAATGAGCAGTTCTTC.

J is TRBJ2-6 and V is TRBV10-3, with D perhaps matching TRBD1 (6 bases). Germline-derived CDR1 and CDR2 are ENHRY and SYGVKD. Trimming pared 4 bases from V and 2 bases from J, leaving 6 bases between. CDR3 length: 14 amino acids. The CDR3 loop reads CAISAGAGANVLTF. For the CDR3, the DNA is TGTGCCATCAGTGCAGGGGCTGGGGCCAACGTCCTGACTTTC.

The CDR3: CAWSVGTGLYNEQFF. CDR3 sequence (DNA): TGTGCCTGGAGTGTCGGGACAGGGCTATACAATGAGCAGTTCTTC. The chain carries TRBV30 and TRBJ2-1, with 9 positions matching TRBD1. This CDR3 has 15 amino acids. Germline trimming cut 0 bases from V and 4 bases from J; bases unmatched to any gene: 4. CDR1 and CDR2 from the germline V gene are GTSNPN and SVGIG (reference sequence).

The CDR3 DNA follows: TGTGCCAGCAGTGAATCGGCTAGCGTTATTTACGAGCAGTACTTC. Residues: CASSESASVIYEQYF. The chain links TRBV25-1 to TRBJ2-7, with D possibly TRBD2 on 6 matching bases. Germline CDR1 and CDR2: MGHDK and SYGVNS. The CDR3 runs 15 residues. V shed 1 base and J shed 4 bases, with 14 bases lying between them.

The V and J genes are TRBV7-9 and TRBJ2-3; 9 nucleotides line up with TRBD2. CDR3 length: 18 amino acids. Germline CDR1 SEHNR, CDR2 FQNEAQ (reference sequence). V shed 4 bases, J shed 3 bases, and the junction held 14 bases outside the gene matches. CDR3 nucleotide sequence: TGTGCCAGCAGCTCTAACCTGGCAGGCGGGAGGGGAACAGATACGCAGTATTTT. Residues: CASSSNLAGGRGTDTQYF.

This clone was detected a few times. The rearrangement links TRBV4-1 to TRBJ2-7; TRBD1 might be the D (6 bases). Germline V CDR1 and CDR2: MGHRA, YSYEKL. The length of the CDR3 is 13 residues. V lost 2 bases and J lost 3, with 8 bases in between. The CDR3 DNA sequence: TGCGCCAGCAGCCAATCAGGGGTCTACGAGCAGTACTTC. Amino acid sequence: CASSQSGVYEQYF.

CDR3 loop: CASSVDPGLSYNEQFF. CDR3 sequence (DNA): TGTGCCAGCAGCGTAGACCCGGGGCTCTCCTACAATGAGCAGTTCTTC. This rearrangement joins TRBV9 to TRBJ2-1; TRBD1 or TRBD2 may be the D gene (5 bases each). Germline loops: CDR1 SGDLS, CDR2 YYNGEE. CDR3 length: 16 amino acids. V dropped 0 bases and J dropped 0 bases, with 10 bases sitting between them. Drawing the rest from reference TRBV9 and TRBJ2-1, the complete variable domain is DSGVTQTPKHLITATGQRVTLRCSPRSGDLSVYWYQQSLDQGLQFLIQYYNGEERAKGNILERFSAQQFPDLHSELNLSSLELGDSALYFCASSVDPGLSYNEQFFGPGTRLTVL.

The rearrangement joins TRBV20-1 to TRBJ2-7; D is uncertain. Germline-derived CDR1 and CDR2 are DFQATT and SNEGSKA (reference sequence). Trimming shortened V by 4 bases and J by 3 bases, and 4 bases separated the two germline ends. This CDR3 is 10 amino acids long. The CDR3 DNA reads as TGCAGTGCTAAGAGCTACGAGCAGTACTTC. Translating gives CSAKSYEQYF.

The rearrangement links TRBV28 to TRBJ1-5; D is undetermined. V was trimmed by 3 bases and J by 2 bases, leaving 2 bases between them. This CDR3 spans 12 amino acids. CDR1 MDHEN and CDR2 SYDVKM come from the germline V gene. The CDR3 region has the DNA TGTGCCAGCAGTTTGGGCAATCAGCCCCAGCATTTT. This codes for CASSLGNQPQHF. The variable domain in full, with the rest retrieved from reference TRBV28 and TRBJ1-5, is DVKVTQSSRYLVKRTGEKVFLECVQDMDHENMFWYRQDPGLGLRLIYFSYDVKMKEKGDIPEGYSVSREKKERFSLILESASTNQTSMYLCASSLGNQPQHFGDGTRLSIL.

The chain uses TRBV9 and TRBJ2-3; 7 positions agree with TRBD1. Trimming at V came to 0 bases and at J to 6 bases, leaving 10 bases not matched to a gene. The CDR3 has 16 residues. In germline, CDR1 is SGDLS, CDR2 YYNGEE. CDR3 nucleotides: TGTGCCAGCAGCGTAGCTCTGCAGGGGGAGTCGGATACGCAGTATTTT. Encoded protein: CASSVALQGESDTQYF.

The rearrangement joins TRBV5-4 to TRBJ2-3, with TRBD2 matching 9 bases. Unmatched junction bases numbered 7, after V lost 4 bases and J lost 1 base. The germline CDR1 and CDR2 sequences are SGHNT and YYREEE (reference sequence). The CDR3 extends over 16 amino acids. The chain's CDR3 is CASSRGVAGGTDTQYF. CDR3 DNA sequence: TGTGCCAGCAGCCGCGGGGTAGCGGGAGGCACAGATACGCAGTATTTT.

This chain joins TRBV6-5 and TRBJ2-2; 8 bases match TRBD1. The CDR3 sequence is 15 residues long. In germline, CDR1 is MNHEY, CDR2 SVGAGI. After removal of 2 bases from V and 5 bases from J, the junction contained 4 bases not matched to a gene. The CDR3 reads CASSYNRGSTGELFF. DNA for the CDR3: TGTGCCAGCAGTTACAACAGGGGGAGTACCGGGGAGCTGTTTTTT.

The chain combines TRBV4-1 with TRBJ1-1; the D gene is possibly TRBD1 (6 bases). V was trimmed by 6 bases and J by 1 base, leaving 21 bases between them. The CDR3 contains 17 residues. Germline-derived CDR1 and CDR2 are MGHRA and YSYEKL. The CDR3 reads CASSPRPDSPWNTEAFF. Written as DNA, the CDR3 is TGCGCCAGCAGTCCCCGGCCGGACAGTCCCTGGAACACTGAAGCTTTCTTT.

This clone was seen only once. The genes are TRBV6-1 and TRBJ1-2; D not resolved. The germline CDR1 and CDR2 sequences are MNHNS and SASEGT. V was clipped by 4 bases and J by 7 bases, with 13 bases between them. This CDR3 has 13 residues. The CDR3, as DNA: TGTGCCAGCAGTGCCAATCCCCGTCCTGGCTACACCTTC. Its protein product is CASSANPRPGYTF.

This clone occurred once. The V call is TRBV30, the J call TRBJ2-7; D gene unclear. Per the germline V gene, CDR1 is GTSNPN and CDR2 is SVGIG (reference sequence). CDR3 length: 12 residues. V was clipped by 0 bases and J by 0 bases, with 3 bases between them. This CDR3 is CAWSVSSYEQYF. The CDR3 DNA follows: TGTGCCTGGAGTGTTTCCTCCTACGAGCAGTACTTC.

This chain connects TRBV9 to TRBJ2-1; maybe TRBD2 (6 bases). Trimming removed 4 bases from V and 2 bases from J, with 16 bases in between. The CDR3 covers 16 residues. CDR1 is SGDLS, CDR2 YYNGEE, per germline. As DNA, the CDR3 is TGTGCCAGCAGCTTTCGACTAGACCCAACCTACAATGAGCAGTTCTTC. Translating it yields CASSFRLDPTYNEQFF.

The chain couples TRBV29-1 to TRBJ2-3; 7 nucleotides align to TRBD1. The CDR3 totals 14 residues. Germline trimming cut 7 bases from V and 2 bases from J; bases unmatched to any gene: 9. Germline CDR1 reads SQVTM; CDR2 reads ANQGSEA. CDR3 nucleotides: TGCAGCGCCTCCCGGGACAGAAACACAGATACGCAGTATTTT. It specifies CSASRDRNTDTQYF.

V gene TRBV5-4 combines with J gene TRBJ2-2; D unresolved. The length of the CDR3 is 12 residues. Germline V gene lookup returns CDR1 SGHNT and CDR2 YYREEE (reference sequence). V lost 0 bases to trimming and J lost 8 bases, with 5 bases between them. For the CDR3, the DNA is TGTGCCAGCAGCTTGGCCTCAGGGGAGCTGTTTTTT. Residues: CASSLASGELFF.

The rearrangement uses TRBV28 and TRBJ2-1, with TRBD2 matching over 11 bases. The germline V gene encodes CDR1 MDHEN and CDR2 SYDVKM. V was clipped by 7 bases and J by 7 bases; unmatched bases: 9. This CDR3 spans 15 amino acids. Written as DNA, the CDR3 is TGTGCCAGCACCCATCGACTAGCGGGGAATAATGAGCAGTTCTTC. Residues: CASTHRLAGNNEQFF.

The gene calls are TRBV7-9 and TRBJ2-7, with D hard to call. Germline CDR1 SEHNR, CDR2 FQNEAQ (reference sequence). The CDR3 consists of 11 residues. Deletions cut 1 base from V and 7 bases from J, with 5 bases between. The CDR3, as DNA: TGTGCCAGCAGCTTAGGGGCAGAGCAGTACTTC. This translates into CASSLGAEQYF.

CDR3 sequence: CASSLGGTGNTIYF. CDR3 DNA: TGTGCCAGCAGCTTGGGAGGGACTGGAAACACCATATATTTT. The chain links TRBV5-4 to TRBJ1-3; D is ambiguous. V lost 0 bases, J lost 2 bases, and 6 bases lay in between. There are 14 residues in the CDR3. Germline V gene data show CDR1 as SGHNT and CDR2 as YYREEE (reference sequence).

V and J are TRBV5-1 and TRBJ1-1; D ambiguous. The germline V and J ends were trimmed by 4 bases and 1 base, with 11 bases remaining between them. Germline V gives CDR1 SGHRS, CDR2 YFSETQ. The CDR3 is made up of 14 amino acids. CDR3 loop: CASSPELGNTEAFF. The CDR3 DNA follows: TGCGCCAGCAGCCCTGAACTGGGGAACACTGAAGCTTTCTTT.

The CDR3 nucleotides read TGTGCCAGCAGTGAAAGCCCGACAGGCAAGGATGGCTACACCTTC. Amino acids: CASSESPTGKDGYTF. The V and J genes are TRBV6-1 and TRBJ1-2, with D possibly matching TRBD1 (6 bases). This CDR3 is 15 amino acids long. The germline CDR1 and CDR2 sequences are MNHNS and SASEGT. V lost 2 bases and J 6 bases, leaving 16 bases between the germline ends.

The J gene is TRBJ1-1, the V gene TRBV5-1; no reliable D call. Between the trimmed V and J ends, which lost 1 base and 1 base, there was a span of 8 bases. Per germline, CDR1 SGHRS and CDR2 YFSETQ. The CDR3 length is 14 residues. The CDR3 loop is CASSLMSTNTEAFF. The CDR3 DNA reads TGCGCCAGCAGCTTGATGTCGACGAACACTGAAGCTTTCTTT.

The chain recombines TRBV19 with TRBJ2-3; 7 bases align to TRBD1. J gave up 1 base and V 5 bases, and 0 bases lay outside the gene matches. The CDR3 spans 13 residues. The V gene's germline CDR1 is LNHDA and CDR2 SQIVND (reference sequence). The CDR3 bases are TGTGCCAGTAGTCAGGGGGGCACAGATACGCAGTATTTT. The encoded protein is CASSQGGTDTQYF.